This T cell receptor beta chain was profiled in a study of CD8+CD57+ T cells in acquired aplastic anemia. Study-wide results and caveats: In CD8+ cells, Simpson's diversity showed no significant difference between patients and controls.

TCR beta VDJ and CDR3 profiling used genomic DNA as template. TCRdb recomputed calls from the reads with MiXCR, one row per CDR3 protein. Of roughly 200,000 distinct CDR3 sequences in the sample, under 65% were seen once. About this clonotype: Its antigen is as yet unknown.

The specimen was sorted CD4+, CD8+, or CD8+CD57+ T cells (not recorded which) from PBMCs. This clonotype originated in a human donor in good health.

The CDR3 region is CSALTGEHGYTF. CDR3 DNA sequence: TGCAGTGCCCTTACAGGGGAACATGGCTACACCTTC. The chain is built from TRBV20-1 and TRBJ1-2; 7 bases fit TRBD1. The CDR3 is 12 residues long. CDR1 is DFQATT, CDR2 SNEGSKA, per germline (reference sequence). The V segment lost 6 bases and the J segment 6 bases; nucleotides outside the gene matches: 7.